Following are 23 T cell receptor beta chains from one sample sequenced in a study of blood T cell repertoires in COVID-19. Measured with immunoSEQ multiplex PCR; TCRdb has only the in-frame clones, and not every one. Of about 180,000 clones detected, nearly 90% appear once; the ten largest clones hold approximately 2%. Sequencing used peripheral blood. The receptors were sampled from a man younger than 35 who had recovered from COVID-19.

This chain uses TRBV3-1 (or the pseudogene TRBV3-2) with TRBJ2-3; TRBD2 aligns across 11 bases. Germline V gene data show CDR1 as LGHDT and CDR2 as YNNKEL (reference sequence). V was clipped by 4 bases and J by 3 bases; unmatched bases: 6. CDR3 length: 16 residues. In DNA, the CDR3 is TGTGCCAGCAGCCGCCCTCTAGCGGGAGGAACAGATACGCAGTATTTT. It specifies CASSRPLAGGTDTQYF.

The chain couples TRBV27 to TRBJ2-7; 10 nucleotides line up with TRBD2. The CDR3 contains 14 residues. Losses at the gene ends were 2 bases for V and 6 bases for J; bases not matched to a gene: 4. The germline gives CDR1 MNHEY, CDR2 SMNVEV (reference sequence). The CDR3 DNA sequence: TGTGCCAGCAGTTTAGGCCAGCGGGAGGGCGAGCAGTACTTC. Protein sequence: CASSLGQREGEQYF.

V and J are TRBV5-1 and TRBJ2-2; perhaps D is TRBD1 or TRBD2 (6 bases each). Trimming removed 9 bases from V and 7 bases from J, with 16 bases in between. CDR1 and CDR2 (germline): SGHRS, YFSETQ. This CDR3 is built from 13 residues. CDR3 DNA sequence: TGCGCCACCAGGGGCGGGACGGACGGGGAGCTGTTTTTT. Translated: CATRGGTDGELFF.

The V gene is TRBV28, the J gene TRBJ2-7; D possibly corresponds to TRBD1 (6 bases). Germline V gene lookup returns CDR1 MDHEN and CDR2 SYDVKM. V was clipped by 6 bases and J by 6 bases, with 21 bases between them. This CDR3 is built from 15 residues. The CDR3 nucleotides read TGTGCCAGCAGACCACCGGGACACCGTACCAGCGAGCAGTACTTC. Amino acid sequence: CASRPPGHRTSEQYF.

V usage is TRBV24-1 and J usage is TRBJ2-7; perhaps TRBD1 as D (6 bases). Per germline, CDR1 KGHDR and CDR2 SFDVKD. Trimming took off 5 bases at V and 3 bases at J, with 16 bases between the two ends. The CDR3 is made up of 15 amino acids. CDR3 in DNA: TGTGCCACCAGTGCAGGGTCCGCAGGGGACTACGAGCAGTACTTC. It codes for CATSAGSAGDYEQYF.

The rearrangement joins TRBV6-5 to TRBJ1-2, with D perhaps matching TRBD1 (6 bases). Germline assignment: CDR1 MNHEY and CDR2 SVGAGI. V gave up 5 bases and J gave up 5 bases, with 12 bases separating them. The CDR3 loop spans 13 amino acids. This chain's CDR3 is CASSPGTFYGYTF. For the CDR3, the DNA is TGTGCCAGCAGTCCCGGGACATTTTATGGCTACACCTTC.

The rearrangement links TRBV5-6 to TRBJ1-5; D unclear. Trimming removed 0 bases at V and 4 bases at J, with 11 bases between. The CDR3 sequence is 15 residues long. Germline assignment: CDR1 SGHDT and CDR2 YYEEEE. The DNA for the CDR3 is TGTGCCAGCAGCTTGGGAGGAGCTGGGAATCAGCCCCAGCATTTT. Residues: CASSLGGAGNQPQHF. The whole variable domain, filled in from reference TRBV5-6 and TRBJ1-5, reads DAGVTQSPTHLIKTRGQQVTLRCSPKSGHDTVSWYQQALGQGPQFIFQYYEEEERQRGNFPDRFSGHQFPNYSSELNVNALLLGDSALYLCASSLGGAGNQPQHFGDGTRLSIL.

This chain connects TRBV4-1 to TRBJ1-1, with a weak D call TRBD1 (6 bases). The CDR3 length is 14 residues. The V gene lost 0 bases and the J gene lost 10 bases, with 15 bases spanning the gap. Germline CDR1 MGHRA, CDR2 YSYEKL. The CDR3: CASSQDQLTGRAFF. The DNA of the CDR3 is TGCGCCAGCAGCCAAGATCAGCTAACAGGGAGAGCTTTCTTT.

The rearrangement joins TRBV6-2 or TRBV6-3 to TRBJ2-5; 11 positions agree with TRBD2. Unmatched junction bases numbered 12, after V lost 8 bases and J lost 4 bases. The CDR3 consists of 16 residues. CDR1 and CDR2 from the germline V gene are MNHEY and SVGEGT. DNA of the CDR3: TGTGCCAGCCGCCGACTAGCGGGAATATTAAGAGAGACCCAGTACTTC. It specifies CASRRLAGILRETQYF.

The V gene is TRBV5-1, the J gene TRBJ2-3, with 7 bases fitting TRBD1. The CDR3 runs 14 residues. Germline assignment: CDR1 SGHRS and CDR2 YFSETQ. Trimming removed 5 bases from V and 3 bases from J; junction bases left unmatched: 6. The CDR3 here is CASRQGQRTDTQYF. CDR3 nucleotides: TGCGCCAGCAGACAGGGACAGAGGACAGATACGCAGTATTTT.

This clone showed up just a few times. This chain uses TRBV7-8 with TRBJ2-1; unclear D gene. The germline V and J ends were trimmed by 6 bases and 0 bases, with 9 bases remaining between them. The CDR3 has 14 amino acids. CDR1 and CDR2 (germline): SGHVS, FQNEAQ. In nucleotides, the CDR3 is TGTGCCAGCAGGATGACAAGCTCCTACAATGAGCAGTTCTTC. Translated: CASRMTSSYNEQFF.

This clone was found once. The DNA of the CDR3 is TGTGCCAGCAGCCCCCGAAATACAGGGGGCACAGATACGCAGTATTTT. Its protein is CASSPRNTGGTDTQYF. This chain joins TRBV7-8 and TRBJ2-3, with 7 bases matching TRBD1. The V and J ends lost 5 bases and 1 base, in that order; junction bases with no gene match: 9. The CDR3 runs 16 residues. Germline-derived CDR1 and CDR2 are SGHVS and FQNEAQ.

The chain links TRBV10-3 to TRBJ1-3, with 7 bases lining up with TRBD1. The CDR3 sequence is 13 residues long. Unmatched junction bases numbered 0, after V lost 6 bases and J lost 1 base. Germline-derived CDR1 and CDR2 are ENHRY and SYGVKD. This chain's CDR3 is CAIRDRSGNTIYF. CDR3 nucleotide sequence: TGTGCCATCAGGGACAGGTCTGGAAACACCATATATTTT.

The V call is TRBV3-1 (or the pseudogene TRBV3-2), the J call TRBJ1-2; D is perhaps TRBD1 (5 bases). Germline-derived CDR1 and CDR2 are LGHDT and YNNKEL (reference sequence). The V gene lost 0 bases and the J gene lost 3 bases, with 8 bases spanning the gap. CDR3 size: 14 residues. CDR3 coding DNA: TGTGCCAGCAGCCAAGAGGGGCAGTACTATGGCTACACCTTC. This translates into CASSQEGQYYGYTF.

V is TRBV14 and J is TRBJ1-6, with 7 nucleotides matching TRBD1. With 5 bases clipped from V and 9 bases from J, the junction kept 4 bases outside the gene matches. This CDR3 has 13 amino acids. CDR1 and CDR2 (germline): SGHDN, FVKESK. CDR3 DNA sequence: TGTGCCAGCAGCGGACAGGCGTTTTCACCCCTCCACTTT. Protein sequence: CASSGQAFSPLHF.

The V call is TRBV20-1, the J call TRBJ1-5; no clear D. Germline V gene data show CDR1 as DFQATT and CDR2 as SNEGSKA (reference sequence). This CDR3 has 14 residues. V gave up 3 bases and J gave up 0 bases, with 9 bases separating them. CDR3 DNA: TGCAGTGCTAGTCGTTCGGGTAGCAATCAGCCCCAGCATTTT. Translating gives CSASRSGSNQPQHF.

The chain carries TRBV4-3 and TRBJ2-2; TRBD1 agrees at 9 bases. Trimming at V came to 1 base and at J to 7 bases, leaving 4 bases not matched to a gene. The CDR3 is 15 residues long. Germline assignment: CDR1 LGHNA and CDR2 YSLEER. CDR3: CASSQGTGVGGELFF. The CDR3 DNA reads as TGCGCCAGCAGCCAAGGGACAGGGGTCGGCGGGGAGCTGTTTTTT.

The V and J genes are TRBV19 and TRBJ2-3, with 8 bases that match TRBD2. The V and J ends lost 4 bases and 1 base, in that order; junction bases with no gene match: 16. Germline V gives CDR1 LNHDA, CDR2 SQIVND (reference sequence). The CDR3 extends over 19 amino acids. This CDR3 reads CASSSESGSALFGTDTQYF. Written as DNA, the CDR3 is TGTGCCAGTAGTAGTGAAAGCGGGAGTGCGTTGTTTGGCACAGATACGCAGTATTTT.

The rearrangement links TRBV2 to TRBJ1-5; 9 nucleotides agree with TRBD1. The CDR3 runs 14 residues. Germline lookup yields CDR1 SNHLY and CDR2 FYNNEI. The V gene end was trimmed by 6 bases and the J gene end by 2 bases; junction bases not matched to a gene: 2. The CDR3 coding sequence is TGTGCCAGCAGGTGGGACAGGGGCAATCAGCCCCAGCATTTT. Its translation: CASRWDRGNQPQHF.

V and J are TRBV5-1 and TRBJ2-3; weak D call: TRBD2 (5 bases). From germline, CDR1 is SGHRS and CDR2 YFSETQ. CDR3 length equals 14 residues. Trimming removed 1 base from V and 4 bases from J, with 10 bases in between. CDR3 region: CASSLTGEADTQYF. DNA of the CDR3: TGCGCCAGCAGCTTGACCGGGGAAGCAGATACGCAGTATTTT.

This clone has just one count. V and J are TRBV2 and TRBJ2-7; 12 nucleotides agree with TRBD1. CDR1 is SNHLY, CDR2 FYNNEI, per germline. The V and J ends lost 4 bases and 2 bases, in that order; junction bases with no gene match: 3. The CDR3 loop spans 15 amino acids. The CDR3 here is CASSAGTGGPYEQYF. Here the CDR3 DNA reads TGTGCCAGCAGTGCCGGGACAGGGGGCCCCTACGAGCAGTACTTC.

The V call is TRBV11-2, the J call TRBJ2-7; TRBD2 matches at 11 bases. V was clipped by 5 bases and J by 3 bases; unmatched bases: 12. The germline V gene encodes CDR1 SGHAT and CDR2 FQNNGV. The CDR3 spans 17 residues. As DNA, the CDR3 is TGTGCCAGCAGCCCCGCTACTGGGGGGACTAGCGGCTACGAGCAGTACTTC. It is translated as CASSPATGGTSGYEQYF.

This clone appeared a single time. This rearrangement joins TRBV11-2 to TRBJ2-1; 7 nucleotides match TRBD2. Losses at the gene ends were 0 bases for V and 4 bases for J; bases not matched to a gene: 3. Germline assignment: CDR1 SGHAT and CDR2 FQNNGV. This CDR3 comprises 15 residues. CDR3 sequence reads: CASSLDVGLYNEQFF. CDR3 sequence (DNA): TGTGCCAGCAGCTTAGATGTGGGACTATACAATGAGCAGTTCTTC.